The 4 T cell receptor beta chains below were found in one sample sequenced in a study of cytomegalovirus exposure and HLA in healthy donors. Primers: 60 Vbeta forward and 13 Jbeta reverse. The table came from immunoSEQ multiplex PCR; TCRdb's copy has only in-frame clones and leaves some out. The sample includes some 150,000 clones, over 70% seen only once; the top ten take over 10%. The specimen sequenced was PBMCs. The receptors here all came from a man younger than 45 in good health and CMV-seropositive.

CDR3 DNA sequence: TGTGCCAGCAGTTTATTTAGGACAGTGAACACTGAAGCTTTCTTT. It specifies CASSLFRTVNTEAFF. This chain uses TRBV28 with TRBJ1-1, with D possibly TRBD1 on 6 matching bases. The CDR3 spans 15 residues. V was shortened by 1 base and J by 0 bases, with 9 bases between the two germline ends. Germline V lookup: CDR1 MDHEN, CDR2 SYDVKM. Full variable domain (remainder filled in from reference TRBV28 and TRBJ1-1): DVKVTQSSRYLVKRTGEKVFLECVQDMDHENMFWYRQDPGLGLRLIYFSYDVKMKEKGDIPEGYSVSREKKERFSLILESASTNQTSMYLCASSLFRTVNTEAFFGQGTRLTVV.

A few counts support this clone. This chain links TRBV9 with TRBJ1-4; TRBD1 is a possible D gene (5 bases). The germline V and J ends were trimmed by 0 bases and 8 bases, with 14 bases remaining between them. CDR3 length: 15 residues. CDR1 is SGDLS and CDR2 is YYNGEE in the germline V gene. This chain's CDR3 is CASSVVPGLGEKLFF. The CDR3 DNA reads TGTGCCAGCAGCGTAGTTCCAGGGTTAGGCGAAAAACTGTTTTTT.

This sequence joins TRBV10-1 and TRBJ1-6, with a weak D call TRBD1 (5 bases). V lost 2 bases and J 4 bases, leaving 6 bases between the germline ends. Germline CDR1 reads WNHNN; CDR2 reads SYGVQD (reference sequence). The CDR3 has 14 residues. CDR3 sequence: CASSEGGYNSPLHF. In nucleotides, the CDR3 is TGCGCCAGCAGTGAGGGGGGGTATAATTCACCCCTCCACTTT.

This sequence joins TRBV4-2 and TRBJ2-3; 10 bases agree with TRBD2. V dropped 1 base and J dropped 4; count of bases not matched to a gene: 5. This CDR3 contains 16 residues. The germline gives CDR1 LGHNA, CDR2 YNFKEQ. In DNA form, the CDR3 reads TGTGCCAGCAGCCAAGGGGCTAGCGGGAGCGCAGATACGCAGTATTTT. This encodes CASSQGASGSADTQYF.